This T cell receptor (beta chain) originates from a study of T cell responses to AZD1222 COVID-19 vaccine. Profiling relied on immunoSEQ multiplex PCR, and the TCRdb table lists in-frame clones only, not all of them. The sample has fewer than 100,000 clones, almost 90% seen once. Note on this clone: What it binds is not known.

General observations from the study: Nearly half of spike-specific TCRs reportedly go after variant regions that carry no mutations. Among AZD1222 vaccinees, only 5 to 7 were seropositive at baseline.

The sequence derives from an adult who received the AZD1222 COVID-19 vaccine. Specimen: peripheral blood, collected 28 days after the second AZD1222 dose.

CDR3 sequence (DNA): TGTGCCACCAGTGATTCACCGGGACAGGGAAAGTACGAAGATGAGCAGTTCTTC. Its translation: CATSDSPGQGKYEDEQFF. This chain joins TRBV24-1 and TRBJ2-1, with 9 positions matching TRBD1. The CDR3 is 18 amino acids. Trimming took 2 bases from V and 8 from J; bases not matched to a gene: 15. The germline gives CDR1 KGHDR, CDR2 SFDVKD.